This T cell receptor (beta chain) was sequenced during a study of CD8 T cells in ankylosing spondylitis. Study-wide results and limits: Reportedly, significant enrichment of disease-linked clones occurred in matched ankylosing spondylitis synovial fluid. A TCR beta motif of 7 or 8 highly homologous variants appeared characteristic of ankylosing spondylitis blood.

In making TCR beta libraries, quantitative 5'-RACE with molecular barcodes was used. TCRdb re-analysed the 5' RACE reads in MiXCR, keeping a single row per CDR3 protein. This sample has more than 500,000 distinct CDR3 sequences, with about 5.7% found just once. CDR3 length: 14 residues. Germline V CDR1 and CDR2: SQVTM, ANQGSEA. V lost 3 bases to trimming and J lost 2 bases, with 11 bases between them. This clonotype appeared many times. Its antigen is not identified. The sequence came from a male donor with ankylosing spondylitis. The source material was blood, either unsorted or a sorted T cell fraction (not recorded which). V and J are TRBV29-1 and TRBJ2-1; a possible D gene is TRBD2 (6 bases). The DNA of the CDR3 is TGCAGCGTTGAGACGGGAGCGGCCTACAATGAGCAGTTCTTC. Translating gives CSVETGAAYNEQFF.